This T cell receptor beta chain derives from a study of T cells in Graves' hyperthyroidism and ophthalmopathy. Amplification targeted TCR beta CDR3 regions from RNA transcripts. First-round RT-PCR of the TCR CDR3 relied on the HTBI primer set. MiXCR was run by TCRdb on the multiplex PCR reads, yielding one entry per CDR3 protein. The sample lists around 450,000 distinct CDR3 sequences; approximately 14% were seen once. Over 18 months, lack of ophthalmopathy progression marked Graves' hyperthyroidism as stable. The CDR3 runs 14 residues. V lost 4 bases and J 0 bases, leaving 6 bases between the germline ends. Germline loops: CDR1 KGHDR, CDR2 SFDVKD. There are a few counts of this clonotype.

Source material: blood. The rearrangement uses TRBV24-1 and TRBJ1-5, with no clear D. The sequence derives from a woman under 30 with Graves' hyperthyroidism. The CDR3 DNA is TGTGCCACCAGTGACGACGGTAGCAATCAGCCCCAGCATTTT. Amino acid sequence: CATSDDGSNQPQHF.